This T cell receptor (beta chain) was recorded in a study of CD8+ T cells in alopecia areata listed by TCRdb under 2018. About the investigation overall: Treated patients were enrolled in an open-label pilot trial of oral tofacitinib, 5 to 10 mg twice daily, for moderate-to-severe alopecia areata. Clonality in the scalp was compared among normal scalp (n=4), patchy alopecia areata scalp (n=8), and alopecia totalis/universalis scalp (n=8). Biopsies were taken from tofacitinib-treated patients at baseline and again at 4 and 24 weeks into treatment, and several of those patients also had a later scalp biopsy. RNA was obtained with the PAXgene miRNA kit for fixed scalp, the miRNeasy kit for PBMCs, and the RNeasy kit for mouse skin. The study used high-throughput TCRbeta sequencing to examine T cell clonal expansion in alopecia areata, in both the C3H/HeJ mouse model and human patients. Tofacitinib was given for 6 to 18 months, followed by 6 months of follow-up off drug to assess delayed response and recurrence. Human TCRbeta sequencing covered scalp tissue and sorted CD4+ and CD8+ peripheral blood T cells from patchy and totalis/universalis alopecia areata patients and healthy controls. Disease severity in treated patients was measured with the SALT score, which quantifies the percentage of affected scalp surface area. Amplification of TCRbeta CDR3 regions was done by immunoSEQ multiplex PCR using 35 Vbeta forward primers and 13 Jbeta reverse primers.

Worth noting for this clone: Which antigen it targets is not known. No base-level quality is on record; no much larger clone is a single base apart.

The sample's time point label, decoded: less than five weeks on oral tofacitinib. The treatment or condition label here, explained by the study, means: oral pan-JAK inhibitor, 5-10 mg twice daily. From alopecia areata patients, peripheral blood was collected along with lesional scalp punch biopsies. After PBMCs were isolated by density centrifugation and stained for CD3, CD4 and CD8, a FACSAria was used to sort CD4+ and CD8+ T cells. Library creation used the immunoSEQ multiplex PCR assay. RNA was extracted from all samples and reverse transcribed into cDNA, which served as template for TCR sequencing. SuperScript III was used for first-strand cDNA synthesis, primed with a 2:1 mix of oligo-dT and random hexamers. A synthetic immune receptor repertoire was used to gauge amplification bias, and whatever bias remained was removed computationally. The study's own analysis went as follows. Raw reads were preprocessed to remove errors, and CDR3 was defined according to IMGT conventions as the region from the conserved cysteine to phenylalanine. Clonality was calculated as 1 minus Shannon entropy normalized by log2 of the number of productive unique TCRs. Scalp TCRbeta sequences were cross-referenced with sorted blood CD4 and CD8 repertoires so that the CD4 or CD8 identity of scalp clones could be inferred. TCRdb carries this immuneACCESS record with in-frame sequences only. Its versions omit some clonotypes, under half of them owing to an unresolved V gene in the studies checked, with the rest unexplained. D and trimming were read from the DNA, whereas the V and J calls and clone size are those reported in that table. Present in this sample are over 150,000 clones, 60% to 70% of which were seen just once. Of the sample, approximately 3.3% falls within the top ten clones.

Here is what the overall study found, with its caveats: Because the treated cohort was small and had only one nonresponder, larger studies are needed to examine links between baseline CD8+ expansion and response. Higher clonality and more expanded CD8+ clones were observed in lesional scalp than in normal scalp, particularly in alopecia totalis/universalis, a finding suggestive of antigenic drive. Many expanded lesional clones persisted in scalp and blood during tofacitinib treatment, which may partly explain relapse after stopping treatment. With tofacitinib, both scalp clonality and the number of expanded CD8+ clones among the top 100 scalp clones went down significantly. Scalp TCR repertoire analysis is complicated because resident alphabeta T cells in normal human skin are also sequenced, whereas mouse skin is dominated by gammadelta T cells. Shared TCR sequences between patients were less evident than in mice, which may be partly attributable to HLA diversity in the patient population.

Relative to germline, V is 8 bases shorter and J is 4 bases shorter, with 12 bases between their ends. The CDR3 contains 13 residues, cysteine and phenylalanine counted. The entry retains the CDR3 DNA only, 39 bases that are in frame from base 1. The germline V gene supplies CDR1 SGHTA and CDR2 FQGTGA. The sample in question was CD4+ T cells sorted from blood, obtained at week 4, from a patient treated with tofacitinib. The chain is assembled from TRBV7-3 and TRBJ1-5; the D gene is not confidently resolved. The receptor was isolated from a human donor with alopecia areata. The sequenced DNA: TGTGCCAGCTCCAGGTCGGTTAATCAGCCCCAGCATTTT. It encodes CASSRSVNQPQHF.